Shown below are 23 T cell receptor beta chains from a single sample sequenced in a study of human T cells and chemical hapten exposure. The time point: patch test 2, 6 weeks after DPC sensitization. The sample's treatment: therapeutic diphenylcyclopropenone sensitization with weekly scalp DPC. Each CDR3 protein gets one entry after TCRdb re-called the RACE reads with MiXCR. This repertoire shows just over 350,000 distinct CDR3 sequences, roughly 6.3% found once; its top ten account for approximately 5.4%. Sample: whole blood, taken in connection with sensitization to the hapten diphenylcyclopropenone (DPC). These receptors all stem from a woman between 18 and 29 years old with alopecia areata. Some clones in this sample may be carry-over from other donors' samples.

This clonotype was picked up a small number of times. J is TRBJ1-5 and V is TRBV19; possibly TRBD1 for D (5 bases). Trimming removed 3 bases from V and 1 base from J, with 13 bases in between. Germline CDR1 and CDR2: LNHDA and SQIVND (reference sequence). The CDR3 length is 16 residues. CDR3 loop: CASSMRRGLSNQPQHF. The DNA for the CDR3 is TGTGCCAGTAGTATGCGAAGGGGTCTAAGCAATCAGCCCCAGCATTTT.

In nucleotides, the CDR3 is TGTGCCAGCAGTGTGGAAAAGAGGTCACCCCTCCACTTT. Translated: CASSVEKRSPLHF. This sequence joins TRBV2 and TRBJ1-6; D is unresolved. The CDR3 runs 13 residues. V was pared by 4 bases and J by 10 bases, with 11 bases between. Germline V CDR1 and CDR2: SNHLY, FYNNEI.

This clonotype was recorded many times. This chain links TRBV24-1 with TRBJ2-1; 7 positions match TRBD1. CDR1 and CDR2 (germline): KGHDR, SFDVKD. The CDR3 runs 17 residues. Trimming cost V 4 bases and J 9 bases; bases outside gene matches: 17. The CDR3 protein is CATSEGSRDRVTGEQFF. In DNA form, the CDR3 reads TGTGCCACCAGTGAAGGATCCAGAGACAGGGTTACGGGTGAGCAGTTCTTC.

The sample holds many counts of this clonotype. V gene TRBV7-2 combines with J gene TRBJ2-3, with a weak D call TRBD2 (6 bases). Trimming cost V 3 bases and J 5 bases, with 12 bases left between them. CDR1 and CDR2 from the germline V gene are SGHTA and FQGNSA. The CDR3 runs 14 residues. As DNA, the CDR3 is TGTGCCAGCAGCTTTTATTCGGGGGTAGATACGCAGTATTTT. Protein product: CASSFYSGVDTQYF.

This clonotype has a count of ten or more. The rearrangement links TRBV20-1 to TRBJ1-1; D is perhaps TRBD1 (5 bases). CDR3 length: 12 residues. The V end was cut by 3 bases, the J end by 1 base, with 6 bases between. Germline loops: CDR1 DFQATT, CDR2 SNEGSKA (reference sequence). DNA for the CDR3: TGCAGTGCTAGTGGGGCGAACACTGAAGCTTTCTTT. Its translation: CSASGANTEAFF.

The rearrangement links TRBV20-1 to TRBJ1-2; possible D gene TRBD1, 5 bases. Germline CDR1 reads DFQATT; CDR2 reads SNEGSKA (reference sequence). V was cut by 3 bases and J by 4 bases, with 12 bases left in between. The CDR3 is 13 amino acids. CDR3 residues: CSARWQGAYGYTF. CDR3 DNA: TGCAGTGCTAGGTGGCAGGGAGCCTATGGCTACACCTTC.

This clonotype was counted many times. The chain links TRBV15 to TRBJ1-5; D gene unclear. The ends were cut back, 0 bases at V and 5 bases at J, with 8 bases in the middle. CDR3 size: 14 residues. CDR1 is LNHNV, CDR2 YYDKDF, per germline (reference sequence). CDR3 sequence reads: CATSRDTGYQPQHF. CDR3 DNA sequence: TGTGCCACCAGCAGAGATACGGGGTATCAGCCCCAGCATTTT.

This clonotype has just a few counts. The chain links TRBV12-3 or TRBV12-4 to TRBJ1-5, with 10 bases matching TRBD1. CDR3 size: 15 residues. V shed 5 bases, J shed 5 bases, and the junction held 6 bases outside the gene matches. DNA of the CDR3: TGTGCCAGCAGTCCTCCGGACAGGGGGGATCAGCCCCAGCATTTT. It translates to CASSPPDRGDQPQHF.

This clonotype has a count of ten or more. The rearrangement uses TRBV6-5 and TRBJ1-6; D gene ambiguous. Germline V gene lookup returns CDR1 MNHEY and CDR2 SVGAGI. The V end lost 6 bases, the J end lost 9 bases, and 15 bases lay between the germline ends. The CDR3 loop spans 14 amino acids. The CDR3 loop reads CASRLDSSGSPLHF. DNA of the CDR3: TGTGCCAGCAGGCTGGACTCATCCGGTTCACCCCTCCACTTT.

Note on this clonotype: A read error may produce the germline difference seen at one junction end. V and J are TRBV6-6 and TRBJ2-5; TRBD1 agrees at 8 bases. Per the germline V gene, CDR1 is MNHNY and CDR2 is SVGAGI (reference sequence). The CDR3 runs 13 residues. The CDR3 DNA reads TGTGCCTGCAGGAGACAGGGGATGGAGACCCAGTACTTC. Translated: CACRRQGMETQYF.

In its sample, this clonotype was seen a few times. This rearrangement joins TRBV7-9 to TRBJ2-7; a weak D match, TRBD1 (6 bases). Deletions cut 3 bases from V and 6 bases from J, with 15 bases between. The CDR3 consists of 14 residues. The V gene's germline CDR1 is SEHNR and CDR2 FQNEAQ (reference sequence). The CDR3 DNA is TGTGCCAGCAGCTTTTGGGGGCAGGGTGGCGAGCAGTACTTC. It encodes CASSFWGQGGEQYF.

There are a few counts of this clonotype. The J gene is TRBJ2-5, the V gene TRBV7-2; TRBD1 agrees at 10 bases. The CDR3 consists of 15 residues. From germline, CDR1 is SGHTA and CDR2 FQGNSA. Trimming cost V 0 bases and J 5 bases; bases outside gene matches: 3. The CDR3 region has the DNA TGTGCCAGCAGCTTAGCGGGACAGGGGAGGGAGACCCAGTACTTC. Protein sequence: CASSLAGQGRETQYF.

This clonotype was detected a few times. The chain joins TRBV7-3 to TRBJ2-2; 8 nucleotides align to TRBD2. Germline assignment: CDR1 SGHTA and CDR2 FQGTGA. V shed 6 bases and J 6 bases; nucleotides not matched to a gene: 12. The CDR3 loop spans 16 amino acids. CDR3 DNA: TGTGCCAGCAGAAATTCAGGAGCGGGGGTGTCCGGGGAGCTGTTTTTT. This codes for CASRNSGAGVSGELFF.

This clonotype has a count of ten or more. The chain is built from TRBV7-2 and TRBJ1-3; 7 bases agree with TRBD1. Trimming removed 5 bases from V and 8 bases from J; junction bases left unmatched: 12. The CDR3 totals 15 residues. Germline assignment: CDR1 SGHTA and CDR2 FQGNSA. The chain's CDR3 is CASSIPQGKSDTIYF. The CDR3 nucleotides read TGTGCCAGCAGCATCCCACAGGGGAAGAGTGACACCATATATTTT.

In this sample, this clonotype turned up a few times. The V call is TRBV19, the J call TRBJ2-7; TRBD1 matches 9 bases. The CDR3 consists of 15 residues. Germline trimming cut 3 bases from V and 0 bases from J; bases unmatched to any gene: 3. Germline V gives CDR1 LNHDA, CDR2 SQIVND (reference sequence). CDR3 in DNA: TGTGCCAGTAGTATCGGGACAGGGCACTCCTACGAGCAGTACTTC. The encoded protein is CASSIGTGHSYEQYF. The variable domain in full, completed from reference TRBV19 and TRBJ2-7, reads DGGITQSPKYLFRKEGQNVTLSCEQNLNHDAMYWYRQDPGQGLRLIYYSQIVNDFQKGDIAEGYSVSREKKESFPLTVTSAQKNPTAFYLCASSIGTGHSYEQYFGPGTRLTVT.

The chain carries TRBV3-1 and TRBJ2-3; 7 nucleotides agree with TRBD2. CDR3 length equals 17 residues. CDR1 is LGHDT, CDR2 YNNKEL, per germline (reference sequence). Trimming at V came to 4 bases and at J to 2 bases, leaving 12 bases not matched to a gene. The CDR3 bases are TGTGCCAGCAGCCCCCGACTAGCCGGGGGGTACACAGATACGCAGTATTTT. Amino acid sequence: CASSPRLAGGYTDTQYF.

V and J are TRBV5-1 and TRBJ2-3, with 7 bases matching TRBD1. Germline CDR1 is SGHRS and CDR2 is YFSETQ. Germline trimming cut 3 bases from V and 2 bases from J; bases unmatched to any gene: 6. The CDR3 sequence is 15 residues long. The CDR3 is CASSSGQSDTDTQYF. CDR3 DNA sequence: TGCGCCAGCAGCTCGGGACAGTCTGACACAGATACGCAGTATTTT.

This clonotype was recorded at least ten times. The chain is built from TRBV5-1 and TRBJ1-4; the match to TRBD1 covers 7 bases. The CDR3 covers 14 residues. Germline V gives CDR1 SGHRS, CDR2 YFSETQ. Trimming took 3 bases from V and 6 from J; bases not matched to a gene: 5. CDR3 coding DNA: TGCGCCAGCAGCTCCAGGGGGGTTGATGAAAAACTGTTTTTT. Its translation: CASSSRGVDEKLFF.

Ten or more counts support this clonotype. The chain links TRBV12-3 or TRBV12-4 to TRBJ2-2, with D perhaps given as TRBD1 or TRBD2 (5 bases each). The CDR3 has 14 amino acids. Trimming took off 7 bases at V and 4 bases at J, with 13 bases between the two ends. CDR3 nucleotide sequence: TGTGCCAGCACCCGGGACGATATCACCGGGGAGCTGTTTTTT. Translated: CASTRDDITGELFF.

This clonotype has ten or more counts. The J gene is TRBJ1-4, the V gene TRBV29-1; 7 bases map to TRBD1. V shed 0 bases, J shed 8 bases, and the junction held 9 bases outside the gene matches. This CDR3 has 15 residues. CDR1 is SQVTM and CDR2 is ANQGSEA in the germline V gene. The CDR3 region is CSVEDPTGAEEKLFF. The CDR3 nucleotides are TGCAGCGTTGAAGATCCTACAGGGGCCGAAGAAAAACTGTTTTTT.

The sample holds a few counts of this clonotype. The rearrangement joins TRBV18 to TRBJ1-3; 7 bases agree with TRBD1. V gave up 3 bases and J gave up 11 bases; unmatched junction bases: 7. Germline V gives CDR1 KGHSH, CDR2 LQKENI. The CDR3 has 13 residues. CDR3 sequence: CASSPDRAEAIYF. The CDR3 DNA sequence: TGTGCCAGCTCACCCGACAGGGCGGAGGCCATATATTTT.

The rearrangement links TRBV27 to TRBJ2-5; D remains unclear. Germline CDR1 reads MNHEY; CDR2 reads SMNVEV (reference sequence). The CDR3 has 13 residues. V lost 5 bases to trimming and J lost 4 bases, with 11 bases between them. The CDR3 is CASSRTGGETQYF. The CDR3 DNA is TGTGCCAGCAGTCGGACGGGCGGAGAGACCCAGTACTTC.

There are many counts of this clonotype. The V gene is TRBV21-1, the J gene TRBJ1-6; the D call TRBD1 from the table was never checked on the DNA. TRBV21-1 represents a pseudogene. CDR3 length: 17 amino acids. CDR3: CASSSRQAKRDNSPLHF. CDR3 DNA: TGTGCCAGCAGCTCTCGACAGGCAAAGAGGGATAATTCACCCCTCCACTTT.